The 23 T cell receptor beta chains in this list originate from one sample, sequenced in a study of early T cells in non-severe SARS-CoV-2 infection (dated by TCRdb to the early 2020s). The library was generated by 5' RACE. Sequencing instrument: NextSeq 500. The public reads were reprocessed in TCRdb via fastp at Q25 and MiXCR, keeping in-frame beta chains. Rows matching on CDR3 protein sequence are summarized as one entry with the most common DNA and genes. This sample comprises tens of thousands of distinct CDR3 sequences, 4% to 5.5% of them detected only once. The ten largest clonotypes hold 20% of the sample. Sequenced material: whole blood. The source is an adult who was a healthcare worker with PCR-confirmed SARS-CoV-2 infection or an uninfected control (not recorded which).

This clonotype has a count of ten or more. The V gene is TRBV6-4, the J gene TRBJ2-3, with 7 bases that match TRBD1. In germline, CDR1 is MRHNA, CDR2 SNTAGT. This CDR3 has 15 residues. Trimming removed 7 bases from V and 5 bases from J; junction bases left unmatched: 12. The CDR3 DNA is TGTGCCAGCAATGATTGGGACAGCGATGAAGATACGCAGTATTTT. As protein: CASNDWDSDEDTQYF.

This clonotype has more than one count but fewer than ten. V usage is TRBV4-3 and J usage is TRBJ2-7, with D tentatively TRBD1 or TRBD2 (5 bases each). With 0 bases removed from V and 4 bases from J, the gap between germline ends came to 13 bases. CDR1 is LGHNA, CDR2 YSLEER, per germline. CDR3 length equals 15 residues. The CDR3: CASSQDSRGGYEQYF. DNA of the CDR3: TGCGCCAGCAGCCAAGATTCCCGTGGGGGTTACGAGCAGTACTTC.

This clonotype was seen ten or more times. This chain links TRBV7-9 with TRBJ1-1; D not resolved. Per the germline V gene, CDR1 is SEHNR and CDR2 is FQNEAQ (reference sequence). With 1 base removed from V and 3 bases from J, the gap between germline ends came to 6 bases. The CDR3 extends over 13 amino acids. CDR3 sequence: CASSLDGDTEAFF. In DNA form, the CDR3 reads TGTGCCAGCAGCTTAGATGGCGACACTGAAGCTTTCTTT.

This clonotype was recorded many times. The CDR3 DNA reads as TGTGCCAGCAGCCCTCGAGCGGGAGTCGAAGATACGCAGTATTTT. Amino acid sequence: CASSPRAGVEDTQYF. V usage is TRBV9 and J usage is TRBJ2-3; TRBD2 matches 8 bases. Germline lookup yields CDR1 SGDLS and CDR2 YYNGEE. The CDR3 is 15 amino acids. The V and J ends lost 4 bases and 5 bases, in that order; junction bases with no gene match: 9.

J is TRBJ2-1 and V is TRBV5-4; TRBD2 aligns across 10 bases. This CDR3 has 14 residues. Per germline, CDR1 SGHNT and CDR2 YYREEE (reference sequence). With V trimmed by 9 bases and J by 10 bases, 13 bases remained unmatched. CDR3 loop: CATSSGTSEREQFF. CDR3 nucleotide sequence: TGTGCCACCTCGTCGGGGACTAGCGAGAGAGAGCAGTTCTTC.

In this sample, this clonotype turned up many times. V is TRBV5-4 and J is TRBJ2-3; 9 nucleotides match TRBD2. Germline trimming cut 0 bases from V and 6 bases from J; bases unmatched to any gene: 8. CDR1 is SGHNT and CDR2 is YYREEE in the germline V gene (reference sequence). The CDR3 consists of 16 residues. CDR3 in amino acids: CASSLGSSGIMDTQYF. DNA of the CDR3: TGTGCCAGCAGCTTGGGGTCTAGCGGGATAATGGATACGCAGTATTTT. Supplemented by reference TRBV5-4 and TRBJ2-3, the full variable domain reads ETGVTQSPTHLIKTRGQQVTLRCSSQSGHNTVSWYQQALGQGPQFIFQYYREEENGRGNFPPRFSGLQFPNYSSELNVNALELDDSALYLCASSLGSSGIMDTQYFGPGTRLTVL.

This clonotype was seen at least ten times. The chain is built from TRBV11-2 and TRBJ2-1; possibly TRBD2 for D (5 bases). CDR1 is SGHAT and CDR2 is FQNNGV in the germline V gene. The V end was cut by 1 base, the J end by 9 bases, with 13 bases between. CDR3 length: 14 residues. The CDR3 sequence is CASSLGLRGGEQFF. In DNA, the CDR3 is TGTGCCAGCAGCTTAGGTCTCCGGGGTGGTGAGCAGTTCTTC. The whole variable domain, remainder taken from reference TRBV11-2 and TRBJ2-1, is EAGVAQSPRYKIIEKRQSVAFWCNPISGHATLYWYQQILGQGPKLLIQFQNNGVVDDSQLPKDRFSAERLKGVDSTLKIQPAKLEDSAVYLCASSLGLRGGEQFFGPGTRLTVL.

This clonotype was recorded a few times. The chain couples TRBV28 to TRBJ2-7, with 7 bases identical to TRBD2. The CDR3 runs to 14 residues. Germline V CDR1 and CDR2: MDHEN, SYDVKM. Germline trimming cut 2 bases from V and 4 bases from J; bases unmatched to any gene: 5. CDR3 protein: CASSLGRERYEQYF. The CDR3 DNA is TGTGCCAGCAGTTTAGGGCGGGAGCGGTACGAGCAGTACTTC.

This sequence joins TRBV7-2 and TRBJ2-2; TRBD2 matches 11 bases. The germline V gene encodes CDR1 SGHTA and CDR2 FQGNSA. After removal of 5 bases from V and 6 bases from J, the junction contained 5 bases not matched to a gene. The CDR3 has 15 residues. The CDR3 nucleotides read TGTGCCAGCAGCGTATATAGCGGGAGGGCCGGGGAGCTGTTTTTT. Amino acid sequence: CASSVYSGRAGELFF.

This clonotype was seen many times. The chain uses TRBV27 and TRBJ2-7; D gene unclear. The CDR3 runs 14 residues. Per the germline V gene, CDR1 is MNHEY and CDR2 is SMNVEV (reference sequence). Deletions cut 4 bases from V and 2 bases from J, with 12 bases between. For the CDR3, the DNA is TGTGCCAGCAGTTCGTCGGTGGGTCCCTACGAGCAGTACTTC. Translated, it gives CASSSSVGPYEQYF.

This clonotype has at least ten counts. V is TRBV28 and J is TRBJ2-7; no firm D call. V was clipped by 6 bases and J by 0 bases, with 15 bases between them. The CDR3 has 15 amino acids. Germline-derived CDR1 and CDR2 are MDHEN and SYDVKM. The CDR3: CASRNGRYLSYEQYF. For the CDR3, the DNA is TGTGCCAGCAGAAATGGACGGTACCTCTCCTACGAGCAGTACTTC.

In its sample, this clonotype was seen a few times. V and J are TRBV27 and TRBJ2-7; TRBD1 matches 9 bases. The germline gives CDR1 MNHEY, CDR2 SMNVEV (reference sequence). Trimming took 5 bases from V and 0 from J; bases not matched to a gene: 8. The CDR3 runs 16 residues. The CDR3: CASSRSDRGVSYEQYF. For the CDR3, the DNA is TGTGCCAGCAGTCGCTCGGACAGGGGCGTCTCCTACGAGCAGTACTTC.

The rearrangement uses TRBV5-1 and TRBJ1-4; 8 nucleotides match TRBD1. This CDR3 has 15 residues. Germline CDR1 SGHRS, CDR2 YFSETQ. V shed 0 bases and J 6 bases; nucleotides not matched to a gene: 4. This chain's CDR3 is CASSLGDRGYEKLFF. CDR3 DNA sequence: TGCGCCAGCAGCTTGGGCGACAGGGGATATGAAAAACTGTTTTTT.

In this sample, this clonotype turned up many times. The chain uses TRBV24-1 and TRBJ2-3; a possible D gene is TRBD2 (6 bases). Deletions cut 3 bases from V and 6 bases from J, with 15 bases between. The CDR3 totals 15 residues. The germline CDR1 and CDR2 sequences are KGHDR and SFDVKD. CDR3: CATSDRLGRRDTQYF. The CDR3 bases are TGTGCCACCAGTGATCGACTAGGCCGGAGGGATACGCAGTATTTT.

This clonotype showed up just a few times. The V call is TRBV20-1, the J call TRBJ2-3; no reliable D call. The V gene lost 0 bases and the J gene lost 6 bases, with 10 bases spanning the gap. The CDR3 covers 13 residues. CDR1 is DFQATT and CDR2 is SNEGSKA in the germline V gene (reference sequence). CDR3 DNA: TGCAGTGCTAGAGATCCTGGGGATGATACGCAGTATTTT. Residues: CSARDPGDDTQYF.

There are many counts of this clonotype. The chain joins TRBV6-6 to TRBJ2-3; D perhaps matches TRBD1 (5 bases). Deletions cut 0 bases from V and 6 bases from J, with 13 bases between. The CDR3 has 15 residues. Germline loops: CDR1 MNHNY, CDR2 SVGAGI (reference sequence). CDR3 sequence: CASSYSNLGDDTQYF. CDR3 sequence (DNA): TGTGCCAGCAGTTACTCGAATTTAGGGGATGATACGCAGTATTTT.

This clonotype has ten or more counts. The chain combines TRBV7-6 with TRBJ2-1; TRBD2 agrees at 8 bases. The CDR3 is 17 amino acids. CDR1 SGHVS and CDR2 FNYEAQ come from the germline V gene. The V gene end was trimmed by 3 bases and the J gene end by 1 base; junction bases not matched to a gene: 8. CDR3: CASSFWSGRGSYNEQFF. As DNA, the CDR3 is TGTGCCAGCAGCTTCTGGAGCGGGAGAGGGTCCTACAATGAGCAGTTCTTC.

This clonotype showed up many times. The chain uses TRBV28 and TRBJ1-5, with unresolved D. This CDR3 region has 14 residues. The V gene's germline CDR1 is MDHEN and CDR2 SYDVKM. Trimming shortened V by 8 bases and J by 7 bases, and 18 bases separated the two germline ends. The CDR3 sequence is CASGRTLLRQPQHF. The CDR3 nucleotides are TGTGCCAGCGGAAGGACCCTCCTAAGGCAGCCCCAGCATTTT.

This clonotype was seen repeatedly, ten times or more. V usage is TRBV7-3 and J usage is TRBJ2-2, with a tentative D call TRBD2 (6 bases). The length of the CDR3 is 17 residues. CDR1 and CDR2 (germline): SGHTA, FQGTGA. The V end lost 1 base, the J end lost 2 bases, and 14 bases lay between the germline ends. In DNA form, the CDR3 reads TGTGCCAGCAGCTTAATGGGAATTAGCGGAAACACCGGGGAGCTGTTTTTT. As protein: CASSLMGISGNTGELFF.

This clonotype was seen at least ten times. This rearrangement joins TRBV7-6 to TRBJ2-3; D is undetermined. This CDR3 has 11 residues. The V end lost 5 bases, the J end lost 3 bases, and 3 bases lay between the germline ends. The germline V gene encodes CDR1 SGHVS and CDR2 FNYEAQ. In DNA form, the CDR3 reads TGTGCCAGCAGCCGTACAGATACGCAGTATTTT. Its protein is CASSRTDTQYF.

This chain links TRBV5-4 with TRBJ1-1, with D unresolved. The CDR3 totals 15 residues. Germline assignment: CDR1 SGHNT and CDR2 YYREEE (reference sequence). Trimming stripped 4 bases from V and 1 base from J, with 14 bases between. The CDR3 coding sequence is TGTGCCAGCAGCCCATCTGGACGGTCGAACACTGAAGCTTTCTTT. This codes for CASSPSGRSNTEAFF.

This clonotype was detected ten times or more. The chain couples TRBV7-3 to TRBJ2-3; D unclear. This CDR3 is built from 15 residues. Germline CDR1 SGHTA, CDR2 FQGTGA. Trimming cost V 5 bases and J 6 bases, with 18 bases left between them. CDR3 in DNA: TGTGCCAGCAGCCAAAAAGGGTCTGGTTTGGATACGCAGTATTTT. It yields the protein CASSQKGSGLDTQYF.

The chain links TRBV9 to TRBJ2-7; tentatively, D is TRBD2 (5 bases). From germline, CDR1 is SGDLS and CDR2 YYNGEE. Trimming stripped 3 bases from V and 2 bases from J, with 15 bases between. The CDR3 has 15 residues. The CDR3 DNA sequence: TGTGCCAGCAGCGCCAGTCTCAGCGGCCCCTACGAGCAGTACTTC. It is translated as CASSASLSGPYEQYF.